The clone carrying this TCR beta chain was counted ten times or more. The sample is drawn from a study of T cells in Graves' hyperthyroidism and ophthalmopathy. V was clipped by 5 bases and J by 0 bases, with 14 bases between them. This CDR3 is 16 amino acids long. Germline CDR1 is SGHVS and CDR2 is FQNEAQ. TCR beta CDR3 region amplification was performed from RNA transcripts. With the HTBI primer set, the TCR CDR3 went through a first round of RT-PCR. Using its own MiXCR run on the multiplex PCR reads, TCRdb lists one record per CDR3 protein. In the table there are hundreds of thousands of distinct CDR3 sequences, about 16% of which are singletons.

Sequenced sample: blood. The receptor was isolated from a woman aged 40-49 years with Graves' ophthalmopathy. V usage is TRBV7-8 and J usage is TRBJ2-1; perhaps TRBD2 as D (6 bases). The CDR3 reads CASSAVDGSSYNEQFF. The CDR3 coding sequence is TGTGCCAGCAGCGCAGTGGACGGGAGCTCCTACAATGAGCAGTTCTTC.